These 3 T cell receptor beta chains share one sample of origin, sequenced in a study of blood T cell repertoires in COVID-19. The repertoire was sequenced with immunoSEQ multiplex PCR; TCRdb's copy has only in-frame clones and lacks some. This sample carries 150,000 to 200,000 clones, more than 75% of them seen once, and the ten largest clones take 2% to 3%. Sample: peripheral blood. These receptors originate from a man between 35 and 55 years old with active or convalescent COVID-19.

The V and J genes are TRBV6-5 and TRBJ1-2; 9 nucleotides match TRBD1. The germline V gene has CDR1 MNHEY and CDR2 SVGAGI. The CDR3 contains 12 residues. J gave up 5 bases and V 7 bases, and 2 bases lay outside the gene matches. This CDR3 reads CASKGQGYGYTF. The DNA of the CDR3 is TGTGCCAGCAAGGGACAGGGATATGGCTACACCTTC.

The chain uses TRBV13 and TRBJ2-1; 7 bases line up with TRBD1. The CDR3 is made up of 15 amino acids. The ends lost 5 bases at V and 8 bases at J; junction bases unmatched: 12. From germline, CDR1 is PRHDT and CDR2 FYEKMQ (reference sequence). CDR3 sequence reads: CASSPTGTDGDEQFF. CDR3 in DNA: TGTGCCAGCAGCCCAACCGGGACAGATGGGGATGAGCAGTTCTTC.

CDR3 protein: CASSVGQNTGELFF. The CDR3 DNA sequence: TGTGCCAGCAGCGTTGGACAGAACACCGGGGAGCTGTTTTTT. V usage is TRBV9 and J usage is TRBJ2-2; D perhaps matches TRBD1 (5 bases). V was pared by 2 bases and J by 1 base, with 6 bases between. The CDR3 contains 14 residues. Germline V gene data show CDR1 as SGDLS and CDR2 as YYNGEE. Supplemented by reference TRBV9 and TRBJ2-2, the full variable domain reads DSGVTQTPKHLITATGQRVTLRCSPRSGDLSVYWYQQSLDQGLQFLIQYYNGEERAKGNILERFSAQQFPDLHSELNLSSLELGDSALYFCASSVGQNTGELFFGEGSRLTVL.